This record concerns one T cell receptor (beta chain) sequence. No antigen is known for it. No base quality values were provided; no much bigger clone lies one nucleotide off. This sample is part of a study of blood T cell repertoires in COVID-19 (dated by TCRdb to the early 2020s). Looking at the study overall: Collaborator samples came from the United States, Italy and Spain and covered acute and convalescent phases of COVID-19. The material from the prospective study consisted of cDNA or gDNA derived from T cells, B-cell-depleted T cells, or PBMCs. The dataset comprised deeply sampled blood TCRbeta repertoires from subjects exposed to, actively infected with, or recovered from COVID-19. The repertoires were released in a freely available public database meant as a resource for research on the immune response to SARS-CoV-2. The samples were drawn from the first 160 participants of the ongoing ImmuneRACE study and from 950 to 1,500 subjects provided by 6 global collaborators. A de-identified subject ID, COVID-19 status, age in years and sex were almost always included in the sample metadata. HLA class I and class II types, where available, came from metadata supplied by the sample provider rather than from assay-based typing. The paper's findings and limits, for the study overall: Clinical and demographic metadata were provided uncurated, with the amount varying by source and participant.

The CDR3 starts with the cysteine, ends with the phenylalanine, and has 15 residues. Of all the DNA, just the CDR3 is kept, 45 bases in frame from base 1. The germline V gene encodes CDR1 MNHEY and CDR2 SVGAGI. V ends up 6 bases short and J 8 bases short, with an unmatched junction base count of 10. Collaborating institutions collected whole blood in K2EDTA tubes following their own protocols. For TCRbeta analysis, collaborators shipped samples in one of three forms: frozen whole blood, isolated PBMCs, or DNA extracted from either of those sample types. The immunoSEQ Assay, a bias-controlled multiplex PCR, was used to amplify TCRbeta CDR3 regions from genomic DNA. The paper's data handling went like this. The number of nucleated cells in each sample was estimated from the amplification of reference gene primers within the assay. To quantify the absolute abundance of each unique TCRbeta CDR3 rearrangement, sequence reads were collapsed and filtered. For each sample, productive Simpson clonality was calculated as the square root of Simpson's diversity index over productive rearrangements. Not all clones reach the TCRdb copy of this immuneACCESS table, which keeps in-frame sequences only. Checked studies attribute under half of the gap to unresolved V genes and leave the rest unexplained. V, J and clone size are those of that table, while D and trimming were read from the DNA. This sample is represented by tens of thousands of clones; 83% of them were singletons. Roughly 32% of the sample is held by the ten biggest clonotypes.

This chain joins TRBV6-5 to TRBJ2-3, with TRBD1 matching 11 junction bases. The source of this sequence is a woman aged 80 or over with acute or convalescent COVID-19. The specimen sequenced was peripheral blood. CDR3 sequence: CASRWDRGLLGTQYF. The nucleotide sequence is given as TGTGCCAGCAGATGGGACAGGGGGTTATTAGGTACGCAGTATTTT.